The rows below give T cell receptor beta chains drawn from one sample of a study of T-cell reconstitution after alpha-beta-depleted transplantation in children. TCRdb redid the calling of the PCR reads with MiXCR, one entry per CDR3 protein. The table includes approximately 350,000 distinct CDR3 sequences, around 15% detected once. The material was PBMCs, mostly from graft donor cells, obtained 360 days after TCRalphabeta/CD19-depleted stem cell transplant. These receptors all come from a male patient under 10 years old who had a stem cell transplant for acute lymphoblastic leukemia, so the T cells may come from the graft donor. The CDR3 runs from the conserved cysteine through the conserved F or W. A D gene is named only where the DNA matches it firmly. Clone size is stated in some rows and not others, as once, few, many or a class when expanded.

d_call cdr3_length j_call v_call clone_size cdr3_nt cdr3_aa
. 14 TRBJ2-7 TRBV9 . TGTGCCAGCAGCGGGGGGGGGACAGTCTACGAGCAGTACTTC CASSGGGTVYEQYF
TRBD1 15 TRBJ2-3 TRBV10-3 few TGTGCCATCAGTGAGTTGGGACAGGGGACAGATACGCAGTATTTT CAISELGQGTDTQYF
. 11 TRBJ2-1 TRBV12-3/TRBV12-4 . TGTGCCAGCAGTTTGAGTAGCCTCCAGTTCTTC CASSLSSLQFF
. 13 TRBJ1-1 TRBV28 few TGTGCCAGCGAGGGGAGATGGAACACTGAAGCTTTCTTT CASEGRWNTEAFF
. 13 TRBJ1-2 TRBV27 . TGTGCCAGCAGGACGACAGCTCTCGATGGCTACACCTTC CASRTTALDGYTF
. 13 TRBJ2-5 TRBV10-3 once TGTGCCATCAGTGACAGGGGGGGAGAGACCCAGTACTTC CAISDRGGETQYF
TRBD1 17 TRBJ2-4 TRBV29-1 . TGCAGCGCAACGGGACAGGGCGTACATTTAGCCAAAAACATTCAGTACTTC CSATGQGVHLAKNIQYF
TRBD2 17 TRBJ2-1 TRBV12-3/TRBV12-4 many TGTGCCAGCAGGGGGACTAGCGGGATTCTATCCTACAATGAGCAGTTCTTC CASRGTSGILSYNEQFF
. 17 TRBJ2-7 TRBV28 . TGTGCCAGCAGTACCCCTATATGGGGCCAGAGTACTTACGAGCAGTACTTC CASSTPIWGQSTYEQYF
TRBD1 13 TRBJ1-1 TRBV19 few TGTGCCAGTGCACCGACAGGGGGCCCTGAAGCTTTCTTT CASAPTGGPEAFF
. 14 TRBJ1-5 TRBV15 . TGTGCCACCGCTTCAGGAAAAGGGAATCAGCCCCAGCATTTT CATASGKGNQPQHF
. 16 TRBJ2-1 TRBV25-1 many TGTGCCAGCAGTGAATTCAGGCATAGCTCCTACAATGAGCAGTTCTTC CASSEFRHSSYNEQFF
. 15 TRBJ2-4 TRBV20-1 few TGCAGTGCTAGAGTTGGCAGACTAGCCAAAAACATTCAGTACTTC CSARVGRLAKNIQYF
. 16 TRBJ2-3 TRBV12-3/TRBV12-4 . TGTGCCAGCAGTTCCGAGCGTTGGCGTGGGACAGATACGCAGTATTTT CASSSERWRGTDTQYF
TRBD2 14 TRBJ2-7 TRBV6-5 few TGTGCCAGCAGTTCGCCTAGCGGGAGCTACGAGCAGTACTTC CASSSPSGSYEQYF
. 14 TRBJ1-1 TRBV7-2 . TGTGCCAGCAGCTTAGGAGGAGGACGCACTGAAGCTTTCTTT CASSLGGGRTEAFF
. 14 TRBJ2-7 TRBV3-1 few TGTGCCAGCAGCCAGCAGGGACACCTATACGAGCAGTACTTC CASSQQGHLYEQYF
. 13 TRBJ2-7 TRBV29-1 . TGCAGCGTTGAAGGGGATCAGGGCTACGAGCAGTACTTC CSVEGDQGYEQYF
. 14 TRBJ2-7 TRBV14 . TGTGCCAGCAGCGGACATTCCCTGGGCTACGAGCAGTACTTC CASSGHSLGYEQYF
. 16 TRBJ2-3 TRBV7-3 . TGTGCCAGCAGCTTAACGTTGTCTAGCAACACAGATACGCAGTATTTT CASSLTLSSNTDTQYF
TRBD2 21 TRBJ2-1 TRBV6-1 few TGTGCCAGCAGTGGTGGGGCGGGAGGAGTCTCGCCCCCCCTCTTCTACAATGAGCAGTTCTTC CASSGGAGGVSPPLFYNEQFF
. 16 TRBJ2-3 TRBV6-4 few TGTGCCAGCAGTGACTCCGGCGGAGGGGGGACAGATACGCAGTATTTT CASSDSGGGGTDTQYF
. 14 TRBJ2-7 TRBV29-1 few TGCAGCGTGGGGATAGGGGGGGCCGCCTACGAGCAGTACTTC CSVGIGGAAYEQYF
TRBD2 15 TRBJ2-1 TRBV4-2 . TGTGCCAGCAGCCAACCGGGAGGCTCCTACAATGAGCAGTTCTTC CASSQPGGSYNEQFF
. 18 TRBJ2-2 TRBV21-1 . TGTGCCACCATGGGGGGAAAGCCTCCTCCCGCGAACACCGGGGAGCTGTTTTTT CATMGGKPPPANTGELFF
. 14 TRBJ2-3 TRBV5-1 many TGCGCCAGCAGCTTGGAGGACCCCACAGATACGCAGTATTTT CASSLEDPTDTQYF
. 14 TRBJ2-1 TRBV7-6 many TGTGCCAGCAGCTTAGCGGCTTCCTACAATGAGCAGTTCTTC CASSLAASYNEQFF
TRBD2 17 TRBJ2-2 TRBV24-1 . TGTGCCACCAGCGATAGGGTGCTAGCGGGATACACCGGGGAGCTGTTTTTT CATSDRVLAGYTGELFF
TRBD1 18 TRBJ1-6 TRBV9 . TGTGCCAGCAGCGTAGACCCCGTCAGAGGGGGCGCAGGTTCACCCCTCCACTTT CASSVDPVRGGAGSPLHF
. 14 TRBJ2-3 TRBV20-1 many TGCAGTGCTAGAGATCTGCCTTACACAGATACGCAGTATTTT CSARDLPYTDTQYF
. 18 TRBJ2-6 TRBV28 many TGTGCCAGCAGTTCCCCCCTGCCGTTTGTAGGGGGAGCCAACGTCCTGACTTTC CASSSPLPFVGGANVLTF
. 11 TRBJ2-7 TRBV6-5 . TGTGCCAGCAGTTACATCGGCGAGCAGTACTTC CASSYIGEQYF
. 14 TRBJ2-7 TRBV5-4 many TGTGCCAGCAGCCCCGGACGGAGCTCCTACGAGCAGTACTTC CASSPGRSSYEQYF
TRBD1 16 TRBJ1-5 TRBV28 . TGTGCCAGCAGTGAACTACAGGGGAATCCCGGGGAGCCCCAGCATTTT CASSELQGNPGEPQHF
TRBD1 19 TRBJ2-5 TRBV11-1 . TGTGCCAGCAGCTTAGGGAGCCTCAGGGGGCGCGTCGTGAAAGAGACCCAGTACTTC CASSLGSLRGRVVKETQYF
. 13 TRBJ1-1 TRBV11-1 . TGTGCCAGCAGCTTAGATGGGCGAGAACAGGTTTTCTTT CASSLDGREQVFF
. 15 TRBJ2-3 TRBV4-3 few TGCGCCAGCAGAAGGGGGATGTCTAGCACAGATACGCAGTATTTT CASRRGMSSTDTQYF
. 15 TRBJ2-7 TRBV2 few TGTGCCAGCAGCGGACTGCAGGGTGAAAGCTACGAGCAGTACTTC CASSGLQGESYEQYF
. 16 TRBJ2-1 TRBV20-1 . TGCAGTGCTAGAGAGGGTCTCGCGGGTTCCTACAATGAGCAGTTCTTC CSAREGLAGSYNEQFF
TRBD2 16 TRBJ2-3 TRBV4-3 many TGCGCCAGCAGCCAAGAGCTAGCGGGGTTCACAGATACGCAGTATTTT CASSQELAGFTDTQYF
TRBD2 13 TRBJ2-7 TRBV29-1 . TGCAGCGTTACGAGCGGGAGGGCCTACGAGCAGTACTTC CSVTSGRAYEQYF